A selection of T cell receptor beta chains follows, all from one sample in a study of regulatory T cells in long-lasting Graves disease. TCRdb itself ran the multiplex PCR reads through MiXCR, one entry per CDR3 protein. Of nearly 350,000 distinct CDR3 sequences in the sample, about 19% are singletons; the top ten hold just under 30%. This material consisted of peripheral blood mononuclear cells (PBMCs), taken when the disease was refractory, from a patient treated with antithyroid drugs. Receptors originate from a female donor with Graves disease. Both conserved end residues are part of each CDR3. Fields, in order: D gene, V gene, clone size, J gene, CDR3 DNA, CDR3 protein. D genes are given only for firm matches. Clone size is shown for a subset of rows, as once, few, many or a class of expanded clone.

>.|TRBV7-9|.|TRBJ1-6
TGTGCCAGCAGCCCGGACCTAGGGAATTCACCCCTCCACTTT
CASSPDLGNSPLHF
>.|TRBV5-1|.|TRBJ2-2
TGCGCCAGCAGCTTGTCGACTAGTCCCGGGGAGCTGTTTTTT
CASSLSTSPGELFF
>.|TRBV20-1|.|TRBJ1-3
TGCAGTGCTAGTAGGGGATCTGCTGGAAACACCATATATTTT
CSASRGSAGNTIYF
>.|TRBV3-1|few|TRBJ1-1
TGTGCCAGCGGAAGGACAGAGAACACTGAAGCTTTCTTT
CASGRTENTEAFF
>.|TRBV7-2|many|TRBJ1-6
TGTGCCAGCAGCTTAATGGGGGGATCACCCCTCCACTTT
CASSLMGGSPLHF
>TRBD1|TRBV12-3/TRBV12-4|.|TRBJ1-2
TGTGCCAGCAGCCCTTGGACAGGGGGCGACTATGGCTACACCTTC
CASSPWTGGDYGYTF
>TRBD1|TRBV20-1|.|TRBJ1-1
TGCAGTGCTAGAGATTGGACAGGGGGAGGATGGACTGAAGCTTTCTTT
CSARDWTGGGWTEAFF
>.|TRBV18|.|TRBJ1-1
TGTGCCAGCTCGGAGAACAGGGAGGACACTGAAGCTTTCTTT
CASSENREDTEAFF
>.|TRBV4-1|.|TRBJ1-5
TGCGCCAGCAGCCAAGTGGTTGCAGGGGTCGGCAATCAGCCCCAGCATTTT
CASSQVVAGVGNQPQHF
>TRBD2|TRBV27|few|TRBJ2-1
TGTGCCACCCGCGGGGGGGCGGCGAATGAGCAGTTCTTC
CATRGGAANEQFF
>.|TRBV10-3|.|TRBJ2-1
TGTGCCATCAGTGGCTGGGGAAGGGAGGACAATGATCAGTTCTTC
CAISGWGREDNDQFF
>.|TRBV19|.|TRBJ1-2
TGTGCCAGTAGTCCGCACAGGACCGTTAACTATGGCTACACCTTC
CASSPHRTVNYGYTF
>.|TRBV7-9|many|TRBJ1-4
TGTGCCAGCAGCTTAGGGACCTCCCGGAAAGAAAAACTGTTTTTT
CASSLGTSRKEKLFF
>.|TRBV2|many|TRBJ2-7
TGCGCCTCTGCGAGGGGAGCCTACGAGCAGTACTTC
CASARGAYEQYF
>.|TRBV6-5|.|TRBJ2-7
TGTGCCAGCAGTTCGGAACAGGCCTACGAGCAGTACTTC
CASSSEQAYEQYF
>.|TRBV11-3|.|TRBJ2-7
TGTGCCAGCAGCGACGACACAGGGTCCTACGAGCAGTACTTC
CASSDDTGSYEQYF
>.|TRBV3-1|.|TRBJ2-7
TGTGCCAGCAGCCAAGTCGGAGGGACACAGCAGTACTTC
CASSQVGGTQQYF
>TRBD2|TRBV20-1|few|TRBJ2-5
TGCAGTGCTAGCGGCGGGGGAATGGAGACCCAGTACTTC
CSASGGGMETQYF
>TRBD1|TRBV28|few|TRBJ2-4
TGTGCCAGCAGGGGGACAGGGAAAAACATTCAGTACTTC
CASRGTGKNIQYF
>.|TRBV30|many|TRBJ1-2
TGTGCCTGGAGTCTCACGACTAACTATGGCTACACCTTC
CAWSLTTNYGYTF
>.|TRBV28|many|TRBJ2-7
TGTGCCAATCGGACAGTTATAGGGTACGAGCAGTACTTC
CANRTVIGYEQYF
>.|TRBV6-2/TRBV6-3|many|TRBJ2-7
TGTGCCAGCAGTTCCAACAGGGCGCCCGAGCAGTACTTC
CASSSNRAPEQYF
>.|TRBV18|many|TRBJ2-7
TGTGCCAGCTCACCGAGGAGCGGAGCCTACGAGCAGTACTTC
CASSPRSGAYEQYF
>TRBD1|TRBV7-9|many|TRBJ2-7
TGTGCCAGCAGCAACCGGGACAGGGTGGACTCCTACGAGCAGTACTTC
CASSNRDRVDSYEQYF
>.|TRBV3-1|many|TRBJ1-2
TGTGCCAGCAGCCAAGGAAAAGGGGTACATGGCTACACCTTC
CASSQGKGVHGYTF
>.|TRBV7-9|few|TRBJ1-2
TGTGCCAGCAGCCTAGCGGGGGCTGCTGGCTACACCTTC
CASSLAGAAGYTF
>.|TRBV7-9|.|TRBJ2-6
TGTGCCAGCAGCTACTCTGGGAACAACGTCCTGACTTTC
CASSYSGNNVLTF
>.|TRBV24-1|many|TRBJ1-2
TGTGCCACCCAAGAATTTATCTACTACGGCTACACCTTC
CATQEFIYYGYTF
>TRBD1|TRBV10-3|many|TRBJ2-7
TGTGCCATCAGTGAGAAAAGGACAGGGGAGAGTTCCTACGAGCAGTACTTC
CAISEKRTGESSYEQYF
>.|TRBV4-1|.|TRBJ1-5
TGCGCCAGCAGCCAAAGCCTACGAGGTCTAAACCACGGGCCCCAGCATTTT
CASSQSLRGLNHGPQHF
>.|TRBV28|many|TRBJ1-3
TGTGCCAGCAGTTTAGACGTGAGAGGAAACACCATATATTTT
CASSLDVRGNTIYF
>.|TRBV15|many|TRBJ1-1
TGTGCCACCAGCACACAGGACACAATGAACACTGAAGCTTTCTTT
CATSTQDTMNTEAFF
>TRBD2|TRBV20-1|.|TRBJ2-7
TGCAGTGCTAGAGAGGGCGGGAGCAGGACCTACGAGCAGTACTTC
CSAREGGSRTYEQYF
>.|TRBV28|many|TRBJ2-2
TGTGCCAGCAGTGGGTCGGTCGGGGAGCTGTTTTTT
CASSGSVGELFF
>TRBD2|TRBV15|.|TRBJ2-2
TGTGCCACCAGCAGAGATCGGGGGGGGCGAGCCGGGGAGCTGTTTTTT
CATSRDRGGRAGELFF
>.|TRBV7-2|many|TRBJ2-5
TGTGCCAGCAGCTTTACGGGGCACGAGACCCAGTACTTC
CASSFTGHETQYF
>.|TRBV4-1|.|TRBJ2-5
TGCGCCAGCAGCCAAGAATCAGACTACCCCGAGACCCAGTACTTC
CASSQESDYPETQYF
>.|TRBV7-8|many|TRBJ1-6
TGTGCCAGCAGCACAAGGCGTGGAAATTCACCCCTCCACTTT
CASSTRRGNSPLHF
>.|TRBV7-6|few|TRBJ1-1
TGTGCCAGCAGCTTAGCGGGGAAGGGGATAGCTGAAGCTTTCTTT
CASSLAGKGIAEAFF
>TRBD2|TRBV28|few|TRBJ2-2
TGTGCCAGCACCTTACAGCGGGAGTGGGCCGGGGAGCTGTTTTTT
CASTLQREWAGELFF
>.|TRBV6-1|many|TRBJ1-2
TGTGCCAGCAGCGACAGGTCCTATGGCTACACCTTC
CASSDRSYGYTF
>.|TRBV7-3|.|TRBJ2-3
TGTGCCAGCAGCTTGATAGGAGATACGCAGTATTTT
CASSLIGDTQYF
>.|TRBV5-1|many|TRBJ1-1
TGCGCCAGCACAATCTTATCCGGACCGAACACTGAAGCTTTCTTT
CASTILSGPNTEAFF
>.|TRBV24-1|many|TRBJ2-5
TGTGCCACCAGTGAAGGCAGGGCCCAAGAGACCCAGTACTTC
CATSEGRAQETQYF
>.|TRBV4-2|.|TRBJ2-2
TGTGCCAGCAGCCACTCGGCTGGGAACACCGGGGAGCTGTTTTTT
CASSHSAGNTGELFF